This T cell receptor (beta chain) was documented in a study of T cells in Graves' hyperthyroidism and ophthalmopathy. The TCR beta CDR3 regions underwent amplification using RNA transcripts as the source. During a first-round RT-PCR of the TCR CDR3, the HTBI primer set was used. MiXCR was run by TCRdb on the multiplex PCR reads, yielding one entry per CDR3 protein. Among 280,000 or so distinct CDR3 sequences, approximately 14% were seen once, and the ten largest hold 30% to 35%. This clonotype was counted ten times or more. A sample of blood taken at first hyperthyroidism diagnosis preceded any ophthalmopathy symptoms. This TCR was recovered from a woman aged 50 to 65 with Graves' hyperthyroidism that later progressed to Graves' ophthalmopathy. The material sequenced was blood.

The CDR3 sequence: CASKLQGAHDEQYF. For the CDR3, the DNA is TGTGCCAGCAAACTCCAGGGGGCTCATGACGAGCAGTACTTC. The chain joins TRBV27 to TRBJ2-7; 8 nucleotides align to TRBD1. Trimming cost V 7 bases and J 5 bases; bases outside gene matches: 10. This CDR3 has 14 residues. Germline lookup yields CDR1 MNHEY and CDR2 SMNVEV (reference sequence).